The rows below give T cell receptor beta chains drawn from one sample of a study of shared clonotypes between healthy human individuals. Profiled with immunoSEQ multiplex PCR; TCRdb holds only in-frame clones, not every one. The repertoire holds approximately 2,300,000 clones, with 80% to 95% as singletons. The source material was naive CD4+ T cells from PBMCs. The receptors were sampled from a man aged 18 to 29 in good health. Some clones in this sample may be carry-over from other donors' samples. The CDR3 runs from the conserved cysteine through the conserved F or W. D genes are given only for firm matches. Clone sizes are given selectively: once, few, many, or a class where the clone is expanded.

len: 14; v_gene: TRBV27; d_gene: .; abundance: once; j_gene: TRBJ2-2; CDR3aa: CASSLGGGTGELFF; CDR3nt: TGTGCCAGCAGTTTAGGAGGGGGGACCGGGGAGCTGTTTTTT
len: 13; v_gene: TRBV5-4; d_gene: .; abundance: once; j_gene: TRBJ2-4; CDR3aa: CATSGGPKNIQYF; CDR3nt: TGTGCCACATCAGGGGGGCCCAAAAACATTCAGTACTTC
len: 16; v_gene: TRBV7-9; d_gene: TRBD2; abundance: .; j_gene: TRBJ2-3; CDR3aa: CASSLNLAGVLDTQYF; CDR3nt: TGTGCCAGCAGCTTAAACCTAGCGGGAGTTTTAGATACGCAGTATTTT
len: 14; v_gene: TRBV7-9; d_gene: TRBD1; abundance: .; j_gene: TRBJ2-7; CDR3aa: CASSLGTAHYEQYF; CDR3nt: TGTGCCAGCAGCCTCGGGACAGCCCACTACGAGCAGTACTTC
len: 13; v_gene: TRBV11-2; d_gene: .; abundance: once; j_gene: TRBJ2-1; CDR3aa: CASSFPPSNEQFF; CDR3nt: TGTGCCAGCAGCTTCCCCCCCAGCAATGAGCAGTTCTTC
len: 14; v_gene: TRBV5-4; d_gene: .; abundance: .; j_gene: TRBJ2-5; CDR3aa: CASRSASSAETQYF; CDR3nt: TGTGCCAGCAGGTCGGCTTCCTCCGCTGAGACCCAGTACTTC
len: 17; v_gene: TRBV7-8; d_gene: TRBD1; abundance: .; j_gene: TRBJ1-2; CDR3aa: CASSLGFRDRKIYGYTF; CDR3nt: TGTGCCAGCAGCCTGGGATTTAGGGACAGGAAAATCTATGGCTACACCTTC
len: 19; v_gene: TRBV6-1; d_gene: TRBD1; abundance: .; j_gene: TRBJ1-5; CDR3aa: CASSDPQGGKGLRNQPQHF; CDR3nt: TGTGCCAGCAGTGATCCACAGGGGGGGAAAGGTCTCCGCAATCAGCCCCAGCATTTT
len: 11; v_gene: TRBV7-9; d_gene: .; abundance: .; j_gene: TRBJ2-3; CDR3aa: CASSFMGWQYF; CDR3nt: TGTGCCAGCAGCTTCATGGGTTGGCAGTATTTT
len: 13; v_gene: TRBV27; d_gene: .; abundance: .; j_gene: TRBJ2-7; CDR3aa: CASSGQRAYEQYF; CDR3nt: TGTGCCAGCAGTGGGCAAAGGGCCTACGAGCAGTACTTC
len: 13; v_gene: TRBV28; d_gene: .; abundance: few; j_gene: TRBJ1-4; CDR3aa: CASSFPGTEKLFF; CDR3nt: TGTGCCAGCAGTTTCCCTGGGACGGAAAAACTGTTTTTT
len: 16; v_gene: TRBV28; d_gene: TRBD2; abundance: once; j_gene: TRBJ2-1; CDR3aa: CASSWVAGTSYNEQFF; CDR3nt: TGTGCCAGCAGTTGGGTAGCGGGGACCTCCTACAATGAGCAGTTCTTC
len: 11; v_gene: TRBV2; d_gene: .; abundance: few; j_gene: TRBJ2-7; CDR3aa: CASTRGNEQYF; CDR3nt: TGTGCCAGCACTCGGGGGAACGAGCAGTACTTC
len: 14; v_gene: TRBV6-6; d_gene: TRBD2; abundance: .; j_gene: TRBJ2-7; CDR3aa: CASSRTSGTYEQYF; CDR3nt: TGTGCCAGCAGTAGGACTAGCGGAACCTACGAGCAGTACTTC
len: 14; v_gene: TRBV5-1; d_gene: TRBD2; abundance: .; j_gene: TRBJ2-5; CDR3aa: CASSPGTSGETQYF; CDR3nt: TGCGCCAGCAGCCCAGGGACTAGCGGAGAGACCCAGTACTTC